The clone carrying this T cell receptor (beta chain) has just a few counts. The data are from a study of OX40 agonist ivuxolimab in advanced cancers. Across the whole study: An agonistic human IgG2 monoclonal antibody against OX40 (CD134) was given.

The protocol was immunoSEQ multiplex PCR, while the TCRdb copy is restricted to in-frame clones and leaves out a portion. The sample lists approximately 33,000 clones, about 85% occurring once. The starting material was CD4+ or CD8+ T cells sorted from blood, obtained in a trial of the OX40 agonist ivuxolimab. This receptor was taken from an adult with an advanced solid tumor such as melanoma, head and neck, liver or kidney cancer.

CDR3 residues: CASSQDGPSGSTDTQYF. The CDR3 nucleotides read TGTGCCAGCAGCCAAGATGGTCCTAGCGGGAGCACAGATACGCAGTATTTT. The V gene is TRBV4-2, the J gene TRBJ2-3, with 8 bases matching TRBD2. The germline V gene encodes CDR1 LGHNA and CDR2 YNFKEQ. The CDR3 runs 17 residues. V trimming: 0 bases; J trimming: 0 bases; junction bases outside the gene matches: 5.